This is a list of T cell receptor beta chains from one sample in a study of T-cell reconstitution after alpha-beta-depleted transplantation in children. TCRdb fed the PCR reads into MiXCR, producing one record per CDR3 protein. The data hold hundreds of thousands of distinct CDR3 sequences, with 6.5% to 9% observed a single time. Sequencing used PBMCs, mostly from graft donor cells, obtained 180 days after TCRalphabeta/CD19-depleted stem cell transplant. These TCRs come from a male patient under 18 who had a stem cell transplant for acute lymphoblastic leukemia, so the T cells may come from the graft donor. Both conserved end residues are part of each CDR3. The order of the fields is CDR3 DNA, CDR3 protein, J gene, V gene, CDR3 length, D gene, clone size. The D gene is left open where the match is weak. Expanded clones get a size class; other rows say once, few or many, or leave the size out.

TGTGCCAGCAGCAGGGGGTTCTCTGGGGCCAACGTCCTGACTTTC	CASSRGFSGANVLTF	TRBJ2-6	TRBV27	15	TRBD1	few
TGTGCCAGCTGGTACCAGGGGCGGCCCAACCGGCAGTTCTTC	CASWYQGRPNRQFF	TRBJ2-1	TRBV28	14	.	few
TGTGCCAGCAGCCGGCTTTGGAGCAATCAGCCCCAGCATTTT	CASSRLWSNQPQHF	TRBJ1-5	TRBV4-2	14	.	many
TGCAGTGCCGGGGCAGGGGGGTACAATGAGCAGTTCTTC	CSAGAGGYNEQFF	TRBJ2-1	TRBV20-1	13	.	many
TGCAGTGCTTCTAGGACAGGGGGGTCCGGGGAGCTGTTTTTT	CSASRTGGSGELFF	TRBJ2-2	TRBV20-1	14	TRBD1	few
TGCGCCAGCAGCCAACCCCCTAACCGGGCACCGAATCAGCCCCAGCATTTT	CASSQPPNRAPNQPQHF	TRBJ1-5	TRBV4-3	17	.	many
TGTGCCAGCAGACTGACTAGCGGGGGTCCTCTGGAGCAGTACTTC	CASRLTSGGPLEQYF	TRBJ2-7	TRBV12-3/TRBV12-4	15	TRBD2	many
TGTGCCAGCAGTGGCCCGACGGATAGCAATCAGCCCCAGCATTTT	CASSGPTDSNQPQHF	TRBJ1-5	TRBV2	15	.	many
TGTGCCATCCCTGACCCTCTATTCGACCAGTACTTC	CAIPDPLFDQYF	TRBJ2-5	TRBV27	12	.	.
TGTGCTAGTGGTTTGGTAGGGAGAGAGGGGACCTACAATGAGCAGTTCTTC	CASGLVGREGTYNEQFF	TRBJ2-1	TRBV12-5	17	.	few
TGTGCCAGCAGTTATCAAAGGGAAAACGAGCAGTACTTC	CASSYQRENEQYF	TRBJ2-7	TRBV27	13	.	.
TGTGCCAGCAGCCGCGGGACAGGACTCTCCTACGAGCAGTACTTC	CASSRGTGLSYEQYF	TRBJ2-7	TRBV7-6	15	TRBD1	many
TGTGCCAGCAGCCGTGCCGGGACAGGGTTGTACGAGCAGTACTTC	CASSRAGTGLYEQYF	TRBJ2-7	TRBV14	15	TRBD1	many
TGTGCCAGCAGCTTCTCACAGGCAGCGGCTAACTATGGCTACACCTTC	CASSFSQAAANYGYTF	TRBJ1-2	TRBV11-2	16	.	many
TGCAGTGCTAAGCGCCAGGGGCCCTACGAGCAGTACTTC	CSAKRQGPYEQYF	TRBJ2-7	TRBV20-1	13	.	many
TGTGCCAGCAGCTTAGACCCGCTAGTAACCGGGGAGCTGTTTTTT	CASSLDPLVTGELFF	TRBJ2-2	TRBV5-4	15	.	many
TGTGCCAGCAGTCGGGGGGAGCGGGGCGAAAAACTGTTTTTT	CASSRGERGEKLFF	TRBJ1-4	TRBV28	14	.	many
TGTGCCAGCAGCTTGAGCATGGCGCAGTATTTT	CASSLSMAQYF	TRBJ2-3	TRBV5-6	11	.	many
TGTGCCAGCAGCTTAGGGTGGACAGGGCAAGAGACCCAGTACTTC	CASSLGWTGQETQYF	TRBJ2-5	TRBV7-2	15	TRBD1	.
TGTGCCAGTAGTATGCGGGACGGGACCCAGTACTTC	CASSMRDGTQYF	TRBJ2-5	TRBV19	12	.	many
TGTGCCACCAGCAGAGCATCCGGGACAGGGGCCACTGAAGCTTTCTTT	CATSRASGTGATEAFF	TRBJ1-1	TRBV15	16	TRBD1	many
TGCAGCGCGGGACTAGCGGGACCCTACGAGCAGTACTTC	CSAGLAGPYEQYF	TRBJ2-7	TRBV29-1	13	TRBD2	many
TGTGCCAGCATACGTGAGGAGCAGTACTTC	CASIREEQYF	TRBJ2-7	TRBV25-1	10	.	many
TGTGCCAGCAGCTTAGTAAAGGAAACTAATGAAAAACTGTTTTTT	CASSLVKETNEKLFF	TRBJ1-4	TRBV11-2	15	.	many
TGTGCCAGCAGTTTAGGGACAGGGTCCACTGAAGCTTTCTTT	CASSLGTGSTEAFF	TRBJ1-1	TRBV7-3	14	TRBD1	many
TGTGCCAGCAGGGAGGGGTTGAATTCACCCCTCCACTTT	CASREGLNSPLHF	TRBJ1-6	TRBV2	13	.	many
TGTGCCAGCAGCGTAGTCCAGCGGGGGGCCTACAATGAGCAGTTCTTC	CASSVVQRGAYNEQFF	TRBJ2-1	TRBV9	16	TRBD2	few
TGTGCCAGCAGCGTAGCAGGCGACAAGCGAGAGACCCAGTACTTC	CASSVAGDKRETQYF	TRBJ2-5	TRBV9	15	.	many
TGTGCCGGCGCCGGGGGGCCAGGAAATGAGCAGTTCTTC	CAGAGGPGNEQFF	TRBJ2-1	TRBV9	13	.	many
TGTGCCAGCAGCTTAGCGGGCCTAATAGAAGCCTACGAGCAGTACTTC	CASSLAGLIEAYEQYF	TRBJ2-7	TRBV7-2	16	.	many
TGTGCCAGCAGTCCCTCTCAGGACACCTCCTACAATGAGCAGTTCTTC	CASSPSQDTSYNEQFF	TRBJ2-1	TRBV12-3/TRBV12-4	16	.	many
TGCAGTGCTAGAGATGGGCTAGCGGGGGATTCCTACAATGAGCAGTTCTTC	CSARDGLAGDSYNEQFF	TRBJ2-1	TRBV20-1	17	TRBD2	many
TGTGCCAGCAGTTACAGGGGGGCTTCACCCCTCCACTTT	CASSYRGASPLHF	TRBJ1-6	TRBV6-2/TRBV6-3	13	.	many
TGCGCCAGCAGCCCCACGTGGGGGCAAATTTCCTACGAGCAGTACTTC	CASSPTWGQISYEQYF	TRBJ2-7	TRBV5-1	16	.	many
TGTGCCAGTAGCACGACAGGGGGCGTGGGTAGCAATCAGCCCCAGCATTTT	CASSTTGGVGSNQPQHF	TRBJ1-5	TRBV19	17	TRBD1	.
TGCGCCAGCAGCCAACTCCGGGAGGAGAAGACCCAGTACTTC	CASSQLREEKTQYF	TRBJ2-5	TRBV4-1	14	TRBD2	.
TGCAGAGGACAGGGATCATCCTATGGCTACACCTTC	CRGQGSSYGYTF	TRBJ1-2	TRBV20-1	12	TRBD1	many
TGCGCCAGCAGCCAAGATGCGGGGGGCGTAGGGTATGGCTACACCTTC	CASSQDAGGVGYGYTF	TRBJ1-2	TRBV4-3	16	.	many